This T cell receptor beta chain was obtained from a study of cytomegalovirus exposure and HLA in healthy donors. Study summary: Inside one of the first data releases sat 75 million to 100 million unique TCRs taken from HLA-typed donors. Study outcomes and limitations: As a later analysis showed, several of the most significant clusters appeared to be linked to common viral pathogens.

The CDR3 covers 18 residues. Germline V gene sequence: CDR1 SGHNT, CDR2 YENEEA. V gave up 1 base and J gave up 4 bases, with 22 bases separating them. The donors comprised healthy bone marrow donors. This PCR relied on a set of 60 Vbeta primers and 13 Jbeta primers. Produced via immunoSEQ multiplex PCR; TCRdb's table is partial and in-frame only. In the table there are roughly 240,000 clones, just under 80% of which are singletons. Remarks on this clone: Its specificity is not known.

This sequence was found in a boy aged 5-17 years in good health and CMV-seronegative. Material for sequencing was PBMCs. This chain links TRBV11-3 with TRBJ1-2; D gene ambiguous. The CDR3 is CASSLGKGRWASVYGYTF. The DNA of the CDR3 is TGTGCCAGCAGCTTAGGTAAAGGCAGGTGGGCCTCCGTCTATGGCTACACCTTC.